This TCR beta chain was recovered during a study of control samples from healthy donors and cancer patients. Data came from immunoSEQ multiplex PCR; TCRdb stores just in-frame clones and leaves some out. The sample records tens of thousands of clones, 75% to 90% being singletons. The CDR3 covers 16 residues. J gave up 5 bases and V 1 base, and 5 bases lay outside the gene matches. The germline gives CDR1 KGHSH, CDR2 LQKENI. The genes are TRBV18 and TRBJ1-4, with TRBD1 matching 9 bases. Source material: blood. This TCR derives from a man in his sixties or seventies in good health. The CDR3 region is CASSPQKTGGNEKLFF. DNA for the CDR3: TGTGCCAGCTCACCACAGAAGACAGGGGGAAATGAAAAACTGTTTTTT.